The 6 T cell receptor beta chains listed next were all sequenced from one sample in a study of chemoradiotherapy in HPV16-positive cancers. Profiling relied on immunoSEQ multiplex PCR, and the TCRdb table lists in-frame clones only, not all of them. The sample holds around 29,000 clones; roughly nine tenths are singletons and the top ten take approximately 22%. The source was blood, collected from a patient who underwent chemoradiotherapy. The receptors originated from a human donor with HPV-associated anogenital cancer.

The gene calls are TRBV5-1 and TRBJ2-1, with D perhaps matching TRBD2 (6 bases). The CDR3 contains 15 residues. The germline CDR1 and CDR2 sequences are SGHRS and YFSETQ. V was clipped by 4 bases and J by 2 bases, with 13 bases between them. The CDR3 spells CASSARDLPYNEQFF. The CDR3 nucleotides read TGCGCCAGCAGCGCCCGGGACTTACCCTACAATGAGCAGTTCTTC.

The rearrangement links TRBV6-1 to TRBJ1-5; perhaps TRBD1 as D (5 bases). CDR3 length: 13 residues. Trimming took off 3 bases at V and 6 bases at J, with 9 bases between the two ends. Germline CDR1 is MNHNS and CDR2 is SASEGT. DNA of the CDR3: TGTGCCAGCAGTGACGGGGGGGGTCAGCCCCAGCATTTT. Its translation: CASSDGGGQPQHF.

V gene TRBV5-4 combines with J gene TRBJ1-1, with no clear D. There are 13 residues in the CDR3. V was cut by 1 base and J by 3 bases, with 7 bases left in between. Germline CDR1 reads SGHNT; CDR2 reads YYREEE (reference sequence). The CDR3 nucleotides read TGTGCCAGCAGCTTGTCGTGGGACACTGAAGCTTTCTTT. This sequence encodes CASSLSWDTEAFF.

V is TRBV7-9 and J is TRBJ2-2; D not certain. Trimming cost V 0 bases and J 0 bases, with 5 bases left between them. CDR1 is SEHNR, CDR2 FQNEAQ, per germline (reference sequence). The CDR3 has 15 residues. CDR3 bases: TGTGCCAGCAGCTTAGCTCAGACGAACACCGGGGAGCTGTTTTTT. Its protein product is CASSLAQTNTGELFF.

This sequence joins TRBV6-6 and TRBJ2-2; 7 nucleotides agree with TRBD2. V trimming: 6 bases; J trimming: 1 base; junction bases outside the gene matches: 8. In germline, CDR1 is MNHNY, CDR2 SVGAGI (reference sequence). The CDR3 covers 16 residues. CDR3 bases: TGTGCCAGCAGCGACGGGGGGACTATGAACACCGGGGAGCTGTTTTTT. It codes for CASSDGGTMNTGELFF.

The chain couples TRBV11-2 to TRBJ2-2, with D perhaps assigned TRBD1 or TRBD2 (6 bases each). CDR3 length equals 18 residues. Trimming took 7 bases from V and 1 from J, leaving 22 bases between them. Germline V lookup: CDR1 SGHAT, CDR2 FQNNGV. The CDR3 coding sequence is TGTGCCAGCATCGACCTTTCGTGGGGGGCGCGGAACACCGGGGAGCTGTTTTTT. This gives the protein CASIDLSWGARNTGELFF.